The sample holds one count of the clone carrying this T cell receptor beta chain. Under the authors' procedure: Amplified reference gene primers provided the basis for estimating nucleated cell counts. Clones were read by immunoSEQ multiplex PCR, and TCRdb kept only the in-frame ones, dropping some. Clone size and V and J calls were adopted from that table, with D and trimming inferred from the DNA. The sample includes some 200,000 clones, around 87% of them seen just once. The sample comes from a study of blood T cell repertoires in COVID-19. Study-wide background: Cohort 3 donors were reported recovered after two negative PCRs, clearance, or symptom resolution. From T cells, B-cell-depleted T cells, or PBMCs came the material, which was cDNA or gDNA.

V was trimmed by 9 bases and J by 1 base, leaving 9 bases between them. CDR1 and CDR2 from the germline V gene are LNHNV and YYDKDF (reference sequence). The CDR3 extends over 12 amino acids. The genes are TRBV15 and TRBJ1-1; D not certain. Material: PBMCs or T cells enriched from blood (not recorded which). The sequence was obtained from a man aged 25-45 years in a cohort exposed to, infected with or recovered from COVID-19 (not recorded which). The CDR3 loop reads CATRLGNTEAFF. The CDR3, as DNA: TGTGCCACTAGACTGGGGAACACTGAAGCTTTCTTT.